These T cell receptor beta chains were read from a single sample in a study of blood T cells in healthy people across ages. TCRdb independently ran MiXCR on the 5' RACE reads; one entry per CDR3 protein. The table includes roughly 1.9 million distinct CDR3 sequences, 39% detected once. The specimen was blood. The receptor source for this set is a human donor in good health. The CDR3 runs from the conserved cysteine through the conserved F or W.

v_gene | len | CDR3aa
TRBV11-2 | 16 | CASSAVQTGQVNEQYF
TRBV6-2/TRBV6-3 | 15 | CASSPLGRGEETQYF
TRBV5-6 | 16 | CASSIPGQGYTGELFF
TRBV4-2 | 15 | CASSQAGLITDTQYF
TRBV29-1 | 16 | CSVEGPLGQSYNEQFF
TRBV7-2 | 16 | CASSLNRGITNYGYTF
TRBV20-1 | 13 | CSAPGPGGTEAFF
TRBV27 | 16 | CASSPREGEAKNIQYF
TRBV2 | 14 | CASSEGAVTYEQYF
TRBV29-1 | 17 | CSVTSGGSGGWQETQYF
TRBV6-1 | 17 | CASSRDSWDLMNTEAFF
TRBV29-1 | 14 | CSAMGGPNTGELFF
TRBV7-8 | 16 | CASSSTAGRGTGELFF
TRBV7-2 | 16 | CASSLRSGSSYNEQFF
TRBV12-3/TRBV12-4 | 15 | CASSFGDRGHTEAFF
TRBV7-2 | 13 | CASSSIGQGEAFF
TRBV6-8 | 14 | CARRTLRTQETQYF
TRBV6-2/TRBV6-3 | 14 | CASSLEGDFVEQYF
TRBV7-9 | 13 | CASSNNIDQPQHF
TRBV11-3 | 14 | CASTSGQANTEAFF
TRBV6-5 | 12 | CASSYSGTSYTF
TRBV28 | 15 | CASSFRRQGPDTQYF
TRBV6-2/TRBV6-3 | 12 | CASSYQYYGYTF
TRBV6-2/TRBV6-3 | 17 | CASSYARLAGVYNEQFF
TRBV7-2 | 13 | CASSFTRLDTQYF
TRBV7-9 | 13 | CASIKGEANEQFF
TRBV11-2 | 17 | CVSSLVGAPSSYNEQFF
TRBV7-9 | 14 | CASSLQPGSYGYTF
TRBV7-2 | 15 | CASSSVRGVGNEQFF
TRBV11-3 | 15 | CASGIAGGLYNEQFF
TRBV19 | 14 | CASSPSVRAYEQYF
TRBV7-2 | 16 | CASSLEAYRGANVLTF
TRBV4-1 | 15 | CASSQDSQTYTEAFF
TRBV6-5 | 16 | CASSYSLLEGLGEAFF
TRBV6-5 | 14 | CASRPPGQGDEQYF
TRBV2 | 13 | CASSVPEGQPQHF
TRBV5-4 | 14 | CASSRLGQSYEQYF